Detailed here is one T cell receptor (beta chain). Germline V gene data show CDR1 as SSHAT and CDR2 as FNYEAQ (reference sequence). The CDR3 length is 16 residues. The J segment lost 2 bases and the V segment lost 0 bases, leaving 2 bases of the junction unmatched. Produced via immunoSEQ multiplex PCR; TCRdb's table is partial and in-frame only. The sample contains some 190,000 clones, around 86% of which appear only once. The data stem from a study of blood T cell repertoires in COVID-19. V and J are TRBV7-7 and TRBJ2-3; TRBD2 matches at 10 bases. This receptor was taken from a man aged 35-49 years with acute COVID-19. Sequencing input: PBMCs or T cells enriched from blood (not recorded which). The CDR3 region has the DNA TGTGCCAGCAGCTTAGCTAGCGGGAGGAACACAGATACGCAGTATTTT. This translates into CASSLASGRNTDTQYF.